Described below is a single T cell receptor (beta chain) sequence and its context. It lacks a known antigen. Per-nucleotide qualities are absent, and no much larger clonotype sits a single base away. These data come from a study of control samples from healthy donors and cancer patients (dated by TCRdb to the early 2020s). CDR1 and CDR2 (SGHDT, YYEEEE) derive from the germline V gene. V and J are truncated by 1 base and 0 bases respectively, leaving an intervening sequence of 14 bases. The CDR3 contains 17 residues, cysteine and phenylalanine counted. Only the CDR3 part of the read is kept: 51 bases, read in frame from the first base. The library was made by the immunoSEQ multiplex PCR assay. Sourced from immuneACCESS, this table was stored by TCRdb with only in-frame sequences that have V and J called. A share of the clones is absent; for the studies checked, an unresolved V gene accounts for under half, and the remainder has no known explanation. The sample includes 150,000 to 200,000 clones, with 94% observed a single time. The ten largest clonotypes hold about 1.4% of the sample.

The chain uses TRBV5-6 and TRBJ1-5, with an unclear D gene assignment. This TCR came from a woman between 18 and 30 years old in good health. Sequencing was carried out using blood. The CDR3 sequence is CASSLYRVRNSNQPQHF. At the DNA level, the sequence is TGTGCCAGCAGCTTGTATAGGGTAAGGAATAGCAATCAGCCCCAGCATTTT.